This TCR beta chain was sequenced for a study of shared clonotypes between healthy human individuals. CDR3 size: 17 residues. Germline V CDR1 and CDR2: LNHNV, YYDKDF (reference sequence). Trimming shortened V by 2 bases and J by 2 bases, and 17 bases separated the two germline ends. Assay: immunoSEQ multiplex PCR; the TCRdb copy retains only in-frame clones and omits some. This sample has fewer than 800,000 clones; just over 90% occur once, and the top ten carry 24%. Naive CD8 cells were CD45RO-negative, positively selected for CCR7, excluding terminally differentiated effector memory CD45RA+ cells. Of note for this clone: No antigen is known for it.

Study findings and constraints: Tissue TCR repertoires likely differ from these blood-only repertoires.

The rearrangement links TRBV15 to TRBJ2-3; D tentatively fits TRBD1 or TRBD2 (5 bases each). The specimen sequenced was naive CD8+ T cells sorted from blood. This sequence was found in a man aged 25 to 40 in good health. CDR3 DNA sequence: TGTGCCACCAGCAGACCCCGGGGCGGAGCTAACACAGATACGCAGTATTTT. It codes for CATSRPRGGANTDTQYF.